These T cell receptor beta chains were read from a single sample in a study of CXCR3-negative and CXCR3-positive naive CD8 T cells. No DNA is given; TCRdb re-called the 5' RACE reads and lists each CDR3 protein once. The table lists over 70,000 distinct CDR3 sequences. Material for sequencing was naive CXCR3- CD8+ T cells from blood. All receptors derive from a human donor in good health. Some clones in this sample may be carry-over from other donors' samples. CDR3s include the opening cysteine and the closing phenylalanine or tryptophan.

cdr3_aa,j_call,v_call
CASSFGTGEYQETQYF,TRBJ2-5,TRBV28
CASSQAWQRYEQYF,TRBJ2-7,TRBV4-2
CASSSGEAPYEQYF,TRBJ2-7,TRBV7-9
CATQGDGPYEQYF,TRBJ2-7,TRBV2
CASSLEGNSYNEQFF,TRBJ2-1,TRBV7-9
CSVESGLSAFEQFF,TRBJ2-1,TRBV29-1
CASSRTSGDYEQYF,TRBJ2-7,TRBV19
CASSFKQGQETQYF,TRBJ2-5,TRBV7-8
CASSYQRGDLTQYF,TRBJ2-3,TRBV6-2/TRBV6-3
CASINGPLTDTQYF,TRBJ2-3,TRBV7-2
CASSLDWTVNTEAFF,TRBJ1-1,TRBV11-3
CASSSAGGVGNEQFF,TRBJ2-1,TRBV7-2
CAWSDNPSEAFF,TRBJ1-1,TRBV30
CASSLIPKTGDHEQYF,TRBJ2-7,TRBV7-6
CASSLGLAGDPGNEQFF,TRBJ2-1,TRBV5-1